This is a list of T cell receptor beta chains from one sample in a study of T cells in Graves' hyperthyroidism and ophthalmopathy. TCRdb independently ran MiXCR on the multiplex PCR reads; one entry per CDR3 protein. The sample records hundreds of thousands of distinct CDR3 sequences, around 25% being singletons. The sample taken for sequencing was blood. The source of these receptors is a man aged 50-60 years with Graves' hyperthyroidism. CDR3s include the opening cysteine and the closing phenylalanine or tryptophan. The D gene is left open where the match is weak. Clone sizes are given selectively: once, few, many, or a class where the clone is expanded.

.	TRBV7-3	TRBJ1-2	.	CASSQAGQVNYGYTF	TGCGCCAGCAGCCAGGCAGGGCAGGTCAACTATGGCTACACCTTC
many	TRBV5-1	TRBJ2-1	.	CASSSGPWKSNEQFF	TGCGCCAGCAGTTCAGGGCCCTGGAAGTCCAATGAGCAGTTCTTC
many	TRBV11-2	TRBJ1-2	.	CASSLERMGYYGYTF	TGTGCCAGCAGCTTAGAGCGGATGGGCTACTATGGCTACACCTTC
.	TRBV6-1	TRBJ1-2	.	CASRLTGYYDYTF	TGTGCCAGCAGACTCACAGGGTACTATGACTACACCTTC
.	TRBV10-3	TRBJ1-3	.	CAISPPPEGNTIYF	TGTGCCATCAGTCCTCCCCCGGAAGGAAACACCATATATTTT
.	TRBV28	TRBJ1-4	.	CASGGEKLFF	TGTGCCAGCGGGGGGGAAAAACTGTTTTTT
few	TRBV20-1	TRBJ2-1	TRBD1	CSANRDRGTNEQFF	TGCAGTGCTAACCGGGACAGGGGTACCAATGAGCAGTTCTTC
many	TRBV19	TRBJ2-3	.	CASSSSDFYTDTQYF	TGTGCCAGTAGTTCCTCCGACTTCTACACAGATACGCAGTATTTT
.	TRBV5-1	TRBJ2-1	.	CASSLQGRNEQFF	TGCGCCAGCAGCTTGCAGGGGAGGAATGAGCAGTTCTTC
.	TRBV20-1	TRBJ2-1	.	CSAEAKYNEQFF	TGCAGTGCCGAAGCCAAGTACAATGAGCAGTTCTTC
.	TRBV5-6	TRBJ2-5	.	CASSFRGAGAETQYF	TGTGCCAGCAGCTTCCGCGGGGCGGGGGCGGAGACCCAGTACTTC
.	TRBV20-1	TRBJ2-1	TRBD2	CSARDHTGLAGANEQFF	TGCAGTGCTAGAGATCATACGGGACTAGCGGGAGCCAATGAGCAGTTCTTC
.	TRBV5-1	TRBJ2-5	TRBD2	CASSWTSGYQETQYF	TGCGCCAGCAGCTGGACTAGCGGATATCAAGAGACCCAGTACTTC
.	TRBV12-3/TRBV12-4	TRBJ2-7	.	CASSLGGGVWEQYF	TGTGCCAGCAGTTTAGGGGGCGGGGTATGGGAGCAGTACTTC
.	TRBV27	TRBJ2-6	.	CASRDKETNVLTF	TGTGCCAGCAGGGACAAGGAAACCAACGTCCTGACTTTC
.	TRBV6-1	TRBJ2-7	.	CASSKIPYEQYF	TGTGCCAGCAGTAAAATCCCCTACGAGCAGTACTTC